The clone carrying this T cell receptor (beta chain) was detected a few times. The antigen is undetermined. The V segment lost 8 bases and the J segment 3 bases; nucleotides outside the gene matches: 11. The CDR3 sequence is 16 residues long. This sample is part of a study of T cells after yellow fever vaccination. Study information: In the case of low-cell-number fractions, SMART-Seq v4 Ultra Low Input was used for preparation.

MiXCR was run by TCRdb on the 5' RACE reads, yielding one entry per CDR3 protein. The sample lists 500,000 to 550,000 distinct CDR3 sequences, 21% occurring once. Findings and caveats of the study: Repertoires sorted by FACS could include abundant clonotypes that are contaminants from the bulk population. By day 5 rather than day 15, the secondary response had peaked, though it was weaker.

The rearrangement joins TRBV12-3 or TRBV12-4 to TRBJ2-2; 8 bases are shared with TRBD1. This receptor was identified in a man aged 18 to 30 who received the YFV17D yellow fever vaccine. This specimen consisted of PBMCs, obtained less than 25 days after the first yellow fever vaccination. CDR3 bases: TGTGCCAGCCTCGCCAGGGGGCGCGGTGACACCGGGGAGCTGTTTTTT. It specifies CASLARGRGDTGELFF.